This record concerns one T cell receptor (beta chain) sequence. Its antigen is not identified. This record belongs to a study of OX40 agonist ivuxolimab in advanced cancers. Overall study: Melanoma, hepatocellular carcinoma, head and neck or renal cell cancer occurred in dose-escalation patients. The study's findings and limits: With doses of 0.1-3.0 mg/kg, partial responders showed among the lowest clonal expansion.

The CDR3 covers 14 residues. Germline V gene data show CDR1 as MDHEN and CDR2 as SYDVKM. V gave up 7 bases and J gave up 3 bases; unmatched junction bases: 3. The repertoire was sequenced with immunoSEQ multiplex PCR; TCRdb's copy has only in-frame clones and lacks some. Found here are roughly 41,000 clones, around 91% of them singletons; the top ten hold 12%. This clonotype was sampled from an adult with an advanced solid tumor such as melanoma, head and neck, liver or kidney cancer. This chain links TRBV28 with TRBJ2-1, with 10 bases fitting TRBD2. The material sequenced was CD4+ or CD8+ T cells sorted from blood, taken in a trial of the OX40 agonist ivuxolimab. In DNA, the CDR3 is TGTGCCAGCAAAACTAGCGGGGACTACAATGAGCAGTTCTTC. Protein sequence: CASKTSGDYNEQFF.